A selection of T cell receptor beta chains follows, all from one sample in a study of blood T cell repertoires in COVID-19. Profiled with immunoSEQ multiplex PCR; TCRdb holds only in-frame clones, not every one. Of some 290,000 clones in the sample, roughly 87% were seen once. Sequencing was done on a sample of peripheral blood. The receptors derive from a woman aged 45-60 years who had recovered from COVID-19. Each CDR3 is given with its conserved first and last residue. Each record gives: CDR3 length, J gene, D gene, V gene, clone size, CDR3 protein, CDR3 DNA. The D gene is left open where the match is weak. Some rows mark clone size as missing; the rest say once, few, many or name a class of expanded clone.

13	TRBJ2-7	-	TRBV11-2	-	CASSLLSGYEQYF	TGTGCCAGCAGCTTATTATCAGGGTACGAGCAGTACTTC
17	TRBJ2-1	-	TRBV9	-	CASSLWAPSSSYNEQFF	TGTGCCAGCAGCCTCTGGGCCCCTTCGAGCTCCTACAATGAGCAGTTCTTC
14	TRBJ2-1	-	TRBV2	few	CASSDAGSFNEQFF	TGTGCCAGCAGTGACGCAGGGTCCTTCAATGAGCAGTTCTTC
13	TRBJ1-2	-	TRBV18	many	CASSPGAGDGYTF	TGTGCCAGCTCACCAGGGGCAGGGGATGGCTACACCTTC
16	TRBJ1-6	-	TRBV2	few	CASTQRLIRENSPLHF	TGTGCCAGCACCCAACGCCTTATTCGGGAGAATTCACCCCTCCACTTT
12	TRBJ1-1	TRBD1	TRBV29-1	-	CSVTTGQTEAFF	TGCAGCGTTACGACAGGGCAGACTGAAGCTTTCTTT
11	TRBJ2-1	TRBD1	TRBV12-5	-	CASVRTGGLFF	TGTGCTAGTGTCCGTACAGGGGGCTTGTTCTTC
15	TRBJ1-1	-	TRBV19	-	CASSIYSGSHTEAFF	TGTGCCAGTAGTATCTATTCAGGGTCACACACTGAAGCTTTCTTT
15	TRBJ2-5	TRBD2	TRBV5-4	-	CASSAPGTSGETQYF	TGTGCCAGCAGCGCCCCCGGGACTAGCGGAGAGACCCAGTACTTC
14	TRBJ1-2	-	TRBV4-3	-	CASSQAESNYGYTF	TGCGCCAGCAGCCAGGCGGAATCTAACTATGGCTACACCTTC
15	TRBJ2-3	TRBD2	TRBV19	-	CASRDRDYSTDTQYF	TGTGCCAGTAGGGACCGGGACTATAGCACAGATACGCAGTATTTT
14	TRBJ1-4	-	TRBV7-8	-	CASSLISTNEKLFF	TGTGCCAGCAGCTTAATCTCCACTAATGAAAAACTGTTTTTT
13	TRBJ1-2	-	TRBV19	-	CASRKDTAYGYTF	TGTGCCAGTAGGAAGGACACTGCCTATGGCTACACCTTC
16	TRBJ2-3	TRBD2	TRBV5-1	-	CASSLASGGGWYTQYF	TGCGCCAGCAGCTTGGCCTCGGGCGGGGGTTGGTATACGCAGTATTTT
16	TRBJ1-4	TRBD1	TRBV28	-	CASSPGGQGTNEKLFF	TGTGCCAGCAGTCCTGGGGGACAGGGAACTAATGAAAAACTGTTTTTT
13	TRBJ2-1	TRBD1	TRBV6-5	-	CASLDRTNNEQFF	TGTGCCAGTTTGGACAGGACCAACAATGAGCAGTTCTTC
14	TRBJ2-2	-	TRBV6-1	-	CASRSERGSGELFF	TGTGCCAGCAGATCCGAACGGGGTTCCGGGGAGCTGTTTTTT
21	TRBJ1-6	TRBD1	TRBV24-1	-	CATSDYPTGSPALSYNSPLHF	TGTGCCACCAGTGATTATCCGACAGGGTCACCGGCGCTCTCCTATAATTCACCCCTCCACTTT
14	TRBJ1-3	-	TRBV28	-	CASSPPGSGNTIYF	TGTGCCAGCAGCCCCCCGGGAAGTGGAAACACCATATATTTT
13	TRBJ1-1	TRBD1	TRBV12-3/TRBV12-4	-	CASSAGGWTEAFF	TGTGCCAGCAGTGCAGGGGGTTGGACTGAAGCTTTCTTT
16	TRBJ2-4	-	TRBV27	-	CASSFIRALAKNIQYF	TGTGCCAGCAGTTTTATCAGGGCCTTAGCCAAAAACATTCAGTACTTC
16	TRBJ2-3	TRBD1	TRBV5-1	-	CASSLVGTGNTDTQYF	TGCGCCAGCAGCCTGGTTGGGACAGGGAACACAGATACGCAGTATTTT
13	TRBJ1-6	-	TRBV28	-	CASSSSYNSPLHF	TGTGCCAGCAGCAGCTCCTATAATTCACCCCTCCACTTT
15	TRBJ2-1	TRBD2	TRBV11-2	-	CASSLPSGRGNEQFF	TGTGCCAGCAGCTTACCTAGCGGGAGGGGAAATGAGCAGTTCTTC
15	TRBJ2-5	TRBD1	TRBV5-1	-	CASSRETGRQETQYF	TGCGCCAGCAGCAGAGAGACAGGGCGCCAAGAGACCCAGTACTTC
15	TRBJ1-1	TRBD1	TRBV7-9	-	CASRPPTGTYTEAFF	TGTGCCAGCAGGCCACCGACAGGGACCTACACTGAAGCTTTCTTT
16	TRBJ2-3	-	TRBV4-1	-	CASSQEVPIVTVTQYF	TGCGCCAGCAGCCAAGAGGTCCCCATCGTTACGGTTACGCAGTATTTT
15	TRBJ2-7	TRBD2	TRBV7-6	-	CASSFVAGDSYEQYF	TGTGCCAGCAGCTTCGTGGCGGGAGACTCCTACGAGCAGTACTTC
17	TRBJ2-7	TRBD2	TRBV5-1	-	CASSLGLAGGRLYEQYF	TGCGCCAGCAGCTTGGGGCTAGCGGGAGGCCGACTCTACGAGCAGTACTTC
15	TRBJ2-3	-	TRBV9	-	CASSVVGGGTDTQYF	TGTGCCAGCAGCGTAGTGGGGGGTGGCACAGATACGCAGTATTTT
13	TRBJ2-3	-	TRBV7-3	once	CASSLIDSDTQYF	TGTGCCAGCAGCTTAATAGACTCAGATACGCAGTATTTT
15	TRBJ1-2	TRBD1	TRBV5-1	once	CASSLGQGVPYGYTF	TGCGCCAGCAGCTTGGGACAGGGTGTACCGTATGGCTACACCTTC
16	TRBJ2-5	-	TRBV19	-	CASSSSRTLRGETQYF	TGTGCCAGTAGTAGTAGCCGAACCCTCAGAGGGGAGACCCAGTACTTC
17	TRBJ1-4	-	TRBV18	-	CASSPPSAGRNNEKLFF	TGTGCCAGCTCACCACCTTCCGCGGGACGGAATAATGAAAAACTGTTTTTT
16	TRBJ1-4	-	TRBV5-6	-	CASSLGQGIGNEKLFF	TGTGCCAGCAGCTTGGGGCAGGGGATTGGTAATGAAAAACTGTTTTTT
18	TRBJ2-3	-	TRBV30	-	CAWSGTPPRTDSGDTQYF	TGTGCCTGGAGTGGAACTCCCCCTCGGACAGATTCTGGGGATACGCAGTATTTT
14	TRBJ2-1	TRBD2	TRBV29-1	medium-sized	CSATLAGDYNEQFF	TGCAGCGCAACTCTAGCGGGAGACTACAATGAGCAGTTCTTC
17	TRBJ1-1	-	TRBV3-1/TRBV3-2	-	CASSHLRGGVKNAEAFF	TGTGCCAGCAGCCACCTCCGCGGGGGAGTGAAGAACGCTGAAGCTTTCTTT
14	TRBJ1-1	-	TRBV14	-	CASSQRWGGAEAFF	TGTGCCAGCAGCCAACGATGGGGGGGTGCTGAAGCTTTCTTT
15	TRBJ2-7	-	TRBV9	-	CASSVGSLAPYEQYF	TGTGCCAGCAGCGTAGGGTCTCTAGCCCCCTACGAGCAGTACTTC
15	TRBJ1-2	TRBD1	TRBV5-1	-	CASSVGGGSNYGYTF	TGCGCCAGCAGCGTCGGAGGGGGCTCTAACTATGGCTACACCTTC
16	TRBJ2-5	-	TRBV19	-	CASSIGNRGIQETQYF	TGTGCCAGTAGTATAGGAAATCGCGGGATCCAAGAGACCCAGTACTTC
14	TRBJ1-3	TRBD1	TRBV6-5	-	CASSYSGQGNTIYF	TGTGCCAGCAGTTACTCGGGACAGGGAAACACCATATATTTT
15	TRBJ1-2	-	TRBV28	-	CASSLVNPKRYGYTF	TGTGCCAGCAGTTTAGTAAACCCCAAGAGGTATGGCTACACCTTC
14	TRBJ1-1	TRBD1	TRBV7-3	-	CASSLTGQGGDAFF	TGTGCCAGCAGCTTAACCGGACAGGGAGGAGACGCTTTCTTT
12	TRBJ1-2	-	TRBV7-2	-	CASSGARYGYTF	TGTGCCAGCAGTGGGGCGCGATATGGCTACACCTTC
15	TRBJ2-2	-	TRBV4-1	few	CASSQDQTNTGELFF	TGCGCCAGCAGCCAAGATCAAACGAACACCGGGGAGCTGTTTTTT
15	TRBJ2-5	-	TRBV7-6	-	CASSFSTADRETQYF	TGTGCCAGCAGCTTCTCAACAGCGGACCGAGAGACCCAGTACTTC
15	TRBJ1-3	-	TRBV19	-	CASSSRGLTGNTIYF	TGTGCCAGTAGTAGTAGAGGACTGACTGGAAACACCATATATTTT
18	TRBJ2-1	TRBD2	TRBV9	-	CASTGIPLAGGTLNEQFF	TGTGCCAGCACCGGAATCCCATTAGCGGGAGGGACTTTAAATGAGCAGTTCTTC
16	TRBJ2-2	TRBD1	TRBV14	-	CASSARQGRGTGELFF	TGTGCCAGCAGCGCCCGACAGGGGAGAGGCACCGGGGAGCTGTTTTTT